This T cell receptor beta chain emerged from a study of T cell changes during pregnancy in multiple sclerosis. Assay used: immunoSEQ multiplex PCR; TCRdb lists only in-frame clones, some missing. Of 40,000 or so clones listed, approximately 92% were seen once; the top ten hold approximately 0.44%. The CDR3 loop spans 16 amino acids. Germline V gene lookup returns CDR1 SGHDT and CDR2 YYEEEE. Trimming left V 0 bases short and J 4 bases short, with 17 bases between. The chain recombines TRBV5-6 with TRBJ2-7; D possibly corresponds to TRBD1 (5 bases). The sequence was collected from a female donor with multiple sclerosis, enrolled in a pregnancy study. The sequencing used CD4+ T cells from peripheral blood mononuclear cells, collected in the third trimester of pregnancy. CDR3 sequence reads: CASSLEGSRVTYEQYF. The CDR3 coding sequence is TGTGCCAGCAGCTTGGAAGGTTCCAGGGTCACTTACGAGCAGTACTTC.